This T cell receptor (beta chain) was recorded in a study of CD8 T cells in ankylosing spondylitis. Study-level results: Clones linked to disease, bearing a CD8+ phenotype, were relatively rare in peripheral blood. Apparently characteristic of ankylosing spondylitis blood was a TCR beta motif (under ten highly homologous variants). Some motif variants had been reported before (in reactive arthritis synovial fluid and blood).

V was trimmed by 0 bases and J by 8 bases, leaving 10 bases between them. This CDR3 contains 12 residues. CDR1 DFQATT and CDR2 SNEGSKA come from the germline V gene (reference sequence). This clonotype was detected ten times or more. The antigen is unknown. MiXCR was run by TCRdb on the 5' RACE reads, yielding one entry per CDR3 protein. Of 450,000 to 550,000 distinct CDR3 sequences listed, approximately 5.3% are singletons. The origin of this receptor is a male donor with ankylosing spondylitis. The chain carries TRBV20-1 and TRBJ1-1; D gene uncertain. The source material was blood, either unsorted or a sorted T cell fraction (not recorded which). CDR3 region: CSARDGPNEAFF. The CDR3 DNA sequence: TGCAGTGCTAGAGATGGGCCTAACGAAGCTTTCTTT.